This TCR beta chain came from a study of breast tumors, draining lymph nodes, adjacent tissues. Samples came from axillary lymph nodes draining the breast cancer. TCRdb redid the calling of the multiplex PCR reads with MiXCR, one entry per CDR3 protein. This sample yields 290,000 or so distinct CDR3 sequences, of which 30% to 35% are seen a single time; roughly 1.2% belongs to the top ten. Germline CDR1 DFQATT, CDR2 SNEGSKA (reference sequence). V shed 3 bases and J shed 3 bases, with 8 bases lying between them. The CDR3 sequence is 12 residues long. This clonotype was seen a few times. A much larger clone differs from this one at a single base, so this may be a read error.

This chain uses TRBV20-1 with TRBJ2-5, with D uncertain. The sequence derives from a female donor with breast cancer. Some clones in this sample may be carry-over from other donors' samples. Sequenced material: axillary lymph node tissue. The CDR3 here is CSASQLEETQYF. As DNA, the CDR3 is TGCAGTGCTAGCCAGTTGGAAGAGACCCAGTACTTC.